This is a list of T cell receptor beta chains from one sample in a study of shared T cell receptors in the human thymus. Generated by immunoSEQ multiplex PCR, the TCRdb table keeps only in-frame clones and is missing some. The sample has 600,000 or so clones; around 87% are singletons. These data are also associated with another study on human thymus T cells.

The sequenced sample was thymocytes. The receptors were gathered from a boy younger than two with a congenital heart defect. CDR3s include the opening cysteine and the closing phenylalanine or tryptophan. D genes are given only for firm matches.

j_call cdr3_length v_call d_call cdr3_aa cdr3_nt
TRBJ2-1 19 TRBV28 TRBD2 CASSLGKKASGRGPPEQFF TGTGCCAGCAGTTTAGGGAAGAAGGCTAGCGGGAGAGGTCCCCCTGAGCAGTTCTTC
TRBJ1-5 15 TRBV11-2 . CASSFGGHGDQPQHF TGTGCCAGCAGCTTCGGGGGGCATGGCGATCAGCCCCAGCATTTT
TRBJ2-7 12 TRBV15 . CATGPGAGEQYF TGTGCCACCGGGCCAGGGGCAGGCGAGCAGTACTTC
TRBJ2-1 15 TRBV29-1 TRBD2 CSVAPPGLAGDEQFF TGCAGCGTTGCCCCGCCGGGACTAGCGGGAGATGAGCAGTTCTTC
TRBJ2-5 18 TRBV10-2 TRBD1 CASSESIQWTGEGETQYF TGCGCCAGCAGTGAGTCGATACAGTGGACAGGGGAGGGAGAGACCCAGTACTTC
TRBJ2-7 14 TRBV6-5 TRBD2 CASSYVSGVYEQYF TGTGCCAGCAGTTACGTTAGCGGGGTTTACGAGCAGTACTTC
TRBJ2-7 17 TRBV28 . CASRWGRRRTFAYEQYF TGTGCCAGCAGGTGGGGCCGTCGGCGCACCTTCGCCTACGAGCAGTACTTC
TRBJ2-7 15 TRBV7-9 . CASSLGAGPTYEQYF TGTGCCAGCAGCTTAGGGGCGGGTCCCACCTACGAGCAGTACTTC
TRBJ2-3 19 TRBV5-1 TRBD2 CASSPKGRGLAGAPDTQYF TGCGCCAGCAGCCCAAAAGGAAGGGGACTAGCGGGGGCCCCAGATACGCAGTATTTT
TRBJ1-2 18 TRBV4-1 . CASSPNDRNSPSYYGYTF TGCGCCAGCAGCCCTAACGATCGGAACAGCCCGTCTTATTATGGCTACACCTTC